The 28 T cell receptor beta chains below all came from one sample that was sequenced in a study of cytotoxic CD8 clonotypes in ibrutinib-treated CLL. Sequencing was performed with immunoSEQ multiplex PCR; in TCRdb, only in-frame clones are kept and a portion is missing. Here the sample spans more than 200,000 clones, 70% being singletons. This material consisted of PBMCs, taken after 24 months of ibrutinib treatment. The receptors here all came from a human donor with chronic lymphocytic leukemia.

This chain links TRBV29-1 with TRBJ1-1, with D unclear. This CDR3 is 13 amino acids long. CDR1 and CDR2 from the germline V gene are SQVTM and ANQGSEA. Trimming removed 6 bases from V and 0 bases from J, with 11 bases in between. The CDR3 nucleotides are TGCAGCGTGCCGACGGAGATGAACACTGAAGCTTTCTTT. Amino acid sequence: CSVPTEMNTEAFF.

The chain employs TRBV7-9 and TRBJ2-2; D is uncertain. Germline CDR1 reads SEHNR; CDR2 reads FQNEAQ (reference sequence). Trimming stripped 2 bases from V and 0 bases from J, with 7 bases between. CDR3 size: 15 residues. For the CDR3, the DNA is TGTGCCAGCAGCTTATTGGCAGCGAACACCGGGGAGCTGTTTTTT. The encoded protein is CASSLLAANTGELFF. Based on the CDR3 plus reference TRBV7-9 and TRBJ2-2, the full variable domain is DTGVSQNPRHKITKRGQNVTFRCDPISEHNRLYWYRQTLGQGPEFLTYFQNEAQLEKSRLLSDRFSAERPKGSFSTLEIQRTEQGDSAMYLCASSLLAANTGELFFGEGSRLTVL.

CDR3 protein: CASSSDQGMGTEAFF. CDR3 sequence (DNA): TGTGCCAGCAGTTCGGATCAGGGGATGGGCACTGAAGCTTTCTTT. The genes are TRBV27 and TRBJ1-1; perhaps TRBD1 as D (6 bases). Looked up from germline, CDR1 is MNHEY and CDR2 is SMNVEV (reference sequence). The CDR3 covers 15 residues. Trimming took 4 bases from V and 4 from J, leaving 16 bases between them.

This chain joins TRBV11-3 and TRBJ2-5, with D perhaps matching TRBD2 (7 bases). The CDR3 runs to 15 residues. The V gene lost 3 bases and the J gene lost 4 bases, with 15 bases spanning the gap. The germline CDR1 and CDR2 sequences are SGHNT and YENEEA. CDR3 DNA: TGTGCCAGCAGCTTTGGGGGGGGCTTGGGAGAGACCCAGTACTTC. Its protein is CASSFGGGLGETQYF.

This chain joins TRBV19 and TRBJ1-5; the D gene is possibly TRBD1 (5 bases). V was clipped by 3 bases and J by 1 base, with 16 bases between them. CDR1 and CDR2 from the germline V gene are LNHDA and SQIVND (reference sequence). This CDR3 contains 17 residues. The CDR3 here is CASSMYTWDGSNQPQHF. The CDR3 DNA follows: TGTGCCAGTAGTATGTACACCTGGGACGGGAGCAATCAGCCCCAGCATTTT.

This clone was recorded a few times. The CDR3 loop is CASSMEGGTEAFF. The CDR3 coding sequence is TGCGCCAGCAGCATGGAAGGGGGCACTGAAGCTTTCTTT. This sequence joins TRBV5-1 and TRBJ1-1, with a possible D match to TRBD1 (6 bases). Trimming took off 4 bases at V and 4 bases at J, with 11 bases between the two ends. Germline V gene lookup returns CDR1 SGHRS and CDR2 YFSETQ. This CDR3 is built from 13 residues.

The chain uses TRBV6-6 and TRBJ2-3; no firm D call. The V and J ends lost 10 bases and 1 base respectively, with 9 bases between them. Germline V gene lookup returns CDR1 MNHNY and CDR2 SVGAGI (reference sequence). This CDR3 comprises 12 residues. The CDR3 DNA follows: TGTGCCATTAAAAGCGGCACAGATACGCAGTATTTT. This gives the protein CAIKSGTDTQYF.

The chain links TRBV28 to TRBJ2-1, with unresolved D. The CDR3 runs 9 residues. Germline-derived CDR1 and CDR2 are MDHEN and SYDVKM. Trimming removed 5 bases at V and 12 bases at J, with 5 bases between. This CDR3 is CASSRRQFF. The CDR3 DNA sequence: TGTGCCAGCAGTAGGAGGCAGTTCTTC.

The rearrangement uses TRBV14 and TRBJ2-5; no reliable D call. Germline V gene sequence: CDR1 SGHDN, CDR2 FVKESK. This CDR3 spans 12 amino acids. V lost 10 bases, J lost 5 bases, and 14 bases lay in between. CDR3 sequence reads: CANPDRLETQYF. In nucleotides, the CDR3 is TGTGCCAACCCCGATAGGCTGGAGACCCAGTACTTC.

V gene TRBV25-1 combines with J gene TRBJ2-1; a weak D match, TRBD2 (6 bases). CDR1 MGHDK and CDR2 SYGVNS come from the germline V gene. There are 15 residues in the CDR3. V lost 2 bases and J lost 8, with 16 bases in between. The CDR3 sequence is CASSEQTRWGDEQFF. The CDR3 DNA reads TGTGCCAGCAGTGAACAGACTAGATGGGGGGATGAGCAGTTCTTC.

The chain uses TRBV2 and TRBJ1-5; D perhaps matches TRBD1 (5 bases). This CDR3 spans 15 amino acids. Trimming stripped 5 bases from V and 8 bases from J, with 19 bases between. Germline loops: CDR1 SNHLY, CDR2 FYNNEI. CDR3 nucleotide sequence: TGTGCCAGCAGTATTGCCGGCGCAGGGACCGAGCCCCAGCATTTT. Translation: CASSIAGAGTEPQHF.

V is TRBV28 and J is TRBJ2-6, with a weak D call TRBD1 (6 bases). Between the trimmed V and J ends, which lost 7 bases and 4 bases, there was a span of 14 bases. The V gene's germline CDR1 is MDHEN and CDR2 SYDVKM. The CDR3 consists of 15 residues. CDR3 sequence reads: CASTGAGAGANVLTF. Written as DNA, the CDR3 is TGTGCCAGCACTGGTGCAGGGGCCGGGGCCAACGTCCTGACTTTC.

The chain links TRBV9 to TRBJ1-3, with TRBD1 matching over 7 bases. Germline-derived CDR1 and CDR2 are SGDLS and YYNGEE. V dropped 6 bases and J dropped 3; count of bases not matched to a gene: 9. The CDR3 runs to 15 residues. CDR3 DNA: TGTGCCAGCACGAAGGAAGGGGGCCGTGGAAACACCATATATTTT. Protein product: CASTKEGGRGNTIYF.

This rearrangement joins TRBV28 to TRBJ2-7; D uncertain. The V and J ends lost 4 bases and 2 bases respectively, with 12 bases between them. Germline V gene lookup returns CDR1 MDHEN and CDR2 SYDVKM. CDR3 length: 14 residues. CDR3 DNA sequence: TGTGCCAGCAGTTACACTGGCACCACCTACGAGCAGTACTTC. Amino acids: CASSYTGTTYEQYF.

The CDR3 loop reads CATPTTAKDGYTF. The CDR3 DNA is TGTGCCACTCCGACGACGGCTAAGGATGGCTACACCTTC. The J gene is TRBJ1-2, the V gene TRBV28; D call uncertain. CDR1 and CDR2 from the germline V gene are MDHEN and SYDVKM. V lost 10 bases and J 6 bases, leaving 18 bases between the germline ends. The CDR3 is 13 amino acids.

The chain has TRBV30 and TRBJ2-5; 13 bases align to TRBD2. Trimming took 1 base from V and 5 from J; bases not matched to a gene: 10. Germline CDR1 reads GTSNPN; CDR2 reads SVGIG (reference sequence). The CDR3 has 17 residues. The CDR3 reads CAWSAGLAGAEWETQYF. CDR3 nucleotides: TGTGCCTGGAGTGCCGGACTAGCGGGAGCAGAGTGGGAGACCCAGTACTTC.

The V gene is TRBV2, the J gene TRBJ2-1, with D possibly TRBD2 on 5 matching bases. This CDR3 is built from 13 residues. CDR1 is SNHLY, CDR2 FYNNEI, per germline. Trimming left V 8 bases short and J 6 bases short, with 14 bases between. The CDR3 spells CASGPAGVNEQFF. The CDR3 DNA follows: TGTGCCAGCGGACCGGCCGGGGTCAATGAGCAGTTCTTC.

The V call is TRBV6-5, the J call TRBJ2-7, with D perhaps assigned TRBD1 or TRBD2 (5 bases each). The length of the CDR3 is 14 residues. Trimming shortened V by 2 bases and J by 7 bases, and 15 bases separated the two germline ends. Looked up from germline, CDR1 is MNHEY and CDR2 is SVGAGI. The CDR3 region has the DNA TGTGCCAGCAGTTACCGGGGCCAGCGAACGGAGCAGTACTTC. Its translation: CASSYRGQRTEQYF.

Only a few counts were recorded for this clone. This chain links TRBV27 with TRBJ1-2, with TRBD1 identical over 9 bases. The V gene's germline CDR1 is MNHEY and CDR2 SMNVEV (reference sequence). The CDR3 consists of 15 residues. V shed 6 bases, J shed 1 base, and the junction held 6 bases outside the gene matches. The CDR3 reads CASRYRDRVNYGYTF. CDR3 bases: TGTGCCAGCAGATACCGGGACAGGGTTAACTATGGCTACACCTTC.

The chain couples TRBV27 to TRBJ1-1; TRBD1 aligns across 8 bases. The CDR3 is 14 amino acids. Germline CDR1 is MNHEY and CDR2 is SMNVEV (reference sequence). Trimming at V came to 5 bases and at J to 3 bases, leaving 5 bases not matched to a gene. This CDR3 reads CASSLTGGYTEAFF. The CDR3 DNA sequence: TGTGCCAGCAGTCTTACAGGGGGGTACACTGAAGCTTTCTTT.

With respect to this clone: The same CDR3 can be traced to other DNA sequences in this sample. The chain has TRBV29-1 and TRBJ1-1; possible D gene TRBD1, 5 bases. V was shortened by 7 bases and J by 7 bases, with 10 bases between the two germline ends. Germline-derived CDR1 and CDR2 are SQVTM and ANQGSEA. The CDR3 consists of 10 residues. The CDR3 bases are TGCAGCGGCGGGACCGGTGAAGCTTTCTTT. Translated, it gives CSGGTGEAFF.

The chain links TRBV4-1 to TRBJ2-1, with D perhaps matching TRBD2 (5 bases). V gave up 0 bases and J gave up 1 base, with 7 bases separating them. The CDR3 consists of 15 residues. From germline, CDR1 is MGHRA and CDR2 YSYEKL. The CDR3 coding sequence is TGCGCCAGCAGCCAAGATGGACTTTCCTACAATGAGCAGTTCTTC. Translating gives CASSQDGLSYNEQFF.

This chain links TRBV27 with TRBJ2-2, with D hard to call. Germline CDR1 MNHEY, CDR2 SMNVEV (reference sequence). The ends were cut back, 10 bases at V and 6 bases at J, with 9 bases in the middle. This CDR3 comprises 11 residues. The CDR3 region has the DNA TGTGCCACCGCGGACGCCGGGGAGCTGTTTTTT. Encoded protein: CATADAGELFF.

Turning to this clone: The junction departs from the called germline gene at one end, perhaps through a read error. The CDR3 DNA follows: TGTGCCAGCAGCTTCGGGACGGAACACCCCTCCTTT. Encoded protein: CASSFGTEHPSF. The rearrangement links TRBV9 to TRBJ1-1; a weak D match, TRBD1 (5 bases). The germline CDR1 and CDR2 sequences are SGDLS and YYNGEE. This CDR3 is 12 amino acids long.

This clone has only a few counts. The chain uses TRBV11-2 and TRBJ2-7; 12 bases are shared with TRBD2. In germline, CDR1 is SGHAT, CDR2 FQNNGV. J lost 5 bases, V lost 5 bases, and 7 bases had no gene match. This CDR3 has 15 amino acids. The DNA for the CDR3 is TGTGCCAGCAGCGCCCTGACTAGCGGGAGCGACGAGCAGTACTTC. Its translation is CASSALTSGSDEQYF.

This clone was detected once. This chain joins TRBV30 and TRBJ1-1; no clear D gene. The CDR3 has 11 amino acids. Looked up from germline, CDR1 is GTSNPN and CDR2 is SVGIG (reference sequence). V lost 2 bases and J lost 11, with 12 bases in between. The CDR3 nucleotides are TGTGCCTGGAGTCAACAGATACCCGCTTTCTTT. It yields the protein CAWSQQIPAFF. Full variable domain (missing parts from reference TRBV30 and TRBJ1-1): SQTIHQWPATLVQPVGSPLSLECTVEGTSNPNLYWYRQAAGRGLQLLFYSVGIGQISSEVPQNLSASRPQDRQFILSSKKLLLSDSGFYLCAWSQQIPAFFGQGTRLTVV.

V and J are TRBV6-5 and TRBJ2-2; 7 nucleotides align to TRBD2. V trimming: 4 bases; J trimming: 2 bases; junction bases outside the gene matches: 7. The CDR3 contains 16 residues. Per germline, CDR1 MNHEY and CDR2 SVGAGI. CDR3 protein: CASSSPRTRNTGELFF. CDR3 nucleotide sequence: TGTGCCAGCAGTTCACCTAGGACTAGAAACACCGGGGAGCTGTTTTTT.

V gene TRBV9 combines with J gene TRBJ2-3; 9 bases are shared with TRBD2. The CDR3 is 16 amino acids. Losses at the gene ends were 0 bases for V and 0 bases for J; bases not matched to a gene: 2. Germline V gives CDR1 SGDLS, CDR2 YYNGEE. The CDR3 loop reads CASSVGGGVSTDTQYF. CDR3 bases: TGTGCCAGCAGCGTAGGCGGGGGGGTCAGCACAGATACGCAGTATTTT. Using reference TRBV9 and TRBJ2-3 for the parts outside the CDR3, the full variable domain is DSGVTQTPKHLITATGQRVTLRCSPRSGDLSVYWYQQSLDQGLQFLIQYYNGEERAKGNILERFSAQQFPDLHSELNLSSLELGDSALYFCASSVGGGVSTDTQYFGPGTRLTVL.